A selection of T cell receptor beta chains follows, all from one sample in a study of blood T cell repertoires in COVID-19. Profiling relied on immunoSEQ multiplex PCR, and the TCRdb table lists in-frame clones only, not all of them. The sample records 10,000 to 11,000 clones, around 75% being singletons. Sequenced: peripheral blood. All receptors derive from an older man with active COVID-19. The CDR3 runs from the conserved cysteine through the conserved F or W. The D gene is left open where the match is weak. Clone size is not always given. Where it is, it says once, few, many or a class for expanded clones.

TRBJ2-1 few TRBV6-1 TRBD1 TGTGCCAGCAGTGACCGGGACAGCCTCTACAATGAGCAGTTCTTC CASSDRDSLYNEQFF
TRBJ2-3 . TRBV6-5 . TGTGCCAGCGGAGAGGCGGGGGCCCTCACAGATACGCAGTATTTT CASGEAGALTDTQYF
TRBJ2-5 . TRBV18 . TGTGCCAGCTCACCACCGACTGCCCAACGAGAGACCCAGTACTTC CASSPPTAQRETQYF
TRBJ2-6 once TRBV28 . TGTGCCAGCAGTGAGCCTGTCTCTGGGGCCAACGTCCTGACTTTC CASSEPVSGANVLTF
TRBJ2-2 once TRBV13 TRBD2 TGTGCCAGCAGCCCCCGCGGACTAGCGGGGGCGGGGGAGCTGTTTTTT CASSPRGLAGAGELFF
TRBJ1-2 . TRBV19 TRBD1 TGTGCCAGTATGGACAGGGGGCTGGATGGCTACACCTTC CASMDRGLDGYTF
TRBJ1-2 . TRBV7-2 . TGTGCCAGCAGCTTAGCGGGGGGATCGGGGGATGGCTACACCTTC CASSLAGGSGDGYTF
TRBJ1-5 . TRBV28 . TGTGCCAGCACCTTCCCCCGTAGCAATCAGCCCCAGCATTTT CASTFPRSNQPQHF
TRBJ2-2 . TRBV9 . TGTGCCAGCAGCGTCGGCGGGGAGCTGTTTTTT CASSVGGELFF
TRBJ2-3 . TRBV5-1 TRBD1 TGCGCCAGCAGCATAAGAACAGGGGCAGATACGCAGTATTTT CASSIRTGADTQYF
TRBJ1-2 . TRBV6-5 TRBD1 TGTGCCAGCAACCTCAGGGGGCTTGGCTACACCTTC CASNLRGLGYTF
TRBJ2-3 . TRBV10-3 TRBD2 TGTGCCATCGGGACTAGCGGGGCCTCAGATACGCAGTATTTT CAIGTSGASDTQYF
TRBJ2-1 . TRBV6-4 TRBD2 TGTGCCAGCAGCCGGACTAGCGGGGGATACAATGAGCAGTTCTTC CASSRTSGGYNEQFF
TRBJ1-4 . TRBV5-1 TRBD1 TGCGCCAGCGGACAGGGGCTGATAACTAATGAAAAACTGTTTTTT CASGQGLITNEKLFF
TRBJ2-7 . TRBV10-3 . TGTGCCATCAGTGAGTCTACAGGAAATCGCCATTACGAGCAGTACTTC CAISESTGNRHYEQYF
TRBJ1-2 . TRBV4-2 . TGTGCCAGCAGCCAAGATAGGCAGGGGCCTAACTATGGCTACACCTTC CASSQDRQGPNYGYTF
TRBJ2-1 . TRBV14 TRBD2 TGTGCCAGCAGCAAACTAGCGGGGGGCCTATCTGATGAGCAGTTCTTC CASSKLAGGLSDEQFF
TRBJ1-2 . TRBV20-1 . TGCAGTGCTAGTGGGCAGACGGGGAGTCGCTATGGCTACACCTTC CSASGQTGSRYGYTF
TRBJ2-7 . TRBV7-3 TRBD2 TGTGCCAGCAGTCCCATAGCGGGGAGCTACGAGCAGTACTTC CASSPIAGSYEQYF
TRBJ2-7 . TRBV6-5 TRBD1 TGTGCCAGCAGTCCACAGGGGAGAACCTCCTACGAGCAGTACTTC CASSPQGRTSYEQYF
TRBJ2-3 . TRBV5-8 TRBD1 TGTGCCAGCAGCCCCCGAGGGGGCCAAAGCCTACTCACAGATACGCAGTATTTT CASSPRGGQSLLTDTQYF
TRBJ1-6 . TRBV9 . TGTGCCAGCAGCGTGGCAGGGAATTCACCCCTCCACTTT CASSVAGNSPLHF
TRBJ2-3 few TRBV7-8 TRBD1 TGTGCCAGCAGCTTAGCCCAGGGGGCGTGGGGCACAGATACGCAGTATTTT CASSLAQGAWGTDTQYF
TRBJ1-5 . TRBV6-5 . TGTGCCAGCAGTAACACAGGGATTAGCAATCAGCCCCAGCATTTT CASSNTGISNQPQHF
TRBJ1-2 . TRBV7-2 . TGTGCCAGCAGCTTAGTACAGGGAACTAACTATGGCTACACCTTC CASSLVQGTNYGYTF
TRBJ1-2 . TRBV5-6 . TGTGCCAGCAGCTTTACAGGGATCGATGGCTACACCTTC CASSFTGIDGYTF
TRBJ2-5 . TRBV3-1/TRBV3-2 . TGTGCCAGCAGACCCCCGGACCCGGGGTACCAAGAGACCCAGTACTTC CASRPPDPGYQETQYF
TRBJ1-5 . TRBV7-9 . TGTGCCAGCAGCTTATCGGGGTATGCCCAGCATTTT CASSLSGYAQHF
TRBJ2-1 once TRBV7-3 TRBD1 TGTGCCAGCAGCTCGACCCACAGGGGGAGTGAGCAGTTCTTC CASSSTHRGSEQFF
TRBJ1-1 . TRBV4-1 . TGCGCCAGCACCAATGGTCTCGGGGGGGTCGGAGCTTTCTTT CASTNGLGGVGAFF
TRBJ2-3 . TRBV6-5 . TGTGCCAGCAGATCATGGGCAGGGGTGACAGATACGCAGTATTTT CASRSWAGVTDTQYF
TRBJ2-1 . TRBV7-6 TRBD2 TGTGCCAGCAGCTTAGGAGGGGAGGGCAGATACAATGAGCAGTTCTTC CASSLGGEGRYNEQFF
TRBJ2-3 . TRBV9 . TGTGCCAGCAGCGTAAATACAGGGATGGCCACAGATACGCAGTATTTT CASSVNTGMATDTQYF
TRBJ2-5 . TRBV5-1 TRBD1 TGCGCCAGCAGCGGGACAGTATCGCAAGAGACCCAGTACTTC CASSGTVSQETQYF
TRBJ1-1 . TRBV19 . TGTGCCAGTAGTATAGTAAAGGGGCCGAACACTGAAGCTTTCTTT CASSIVKGPNTEAFF
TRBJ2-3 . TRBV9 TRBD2 TGTGCCAGCAGCGTAGCAAGCGGGGGCACAGATACGCAGTATTTT CASSVASGGTDTQYF
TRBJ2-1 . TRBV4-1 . TGCGCCAGCAGCCAAGAAGCCCCCTTCAACGAACCCTACAATGAGCAGTTCTTC CASSQEAPFNEPYNEQFF
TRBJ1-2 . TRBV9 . TGTGCCAGCAGCGTATCCCTCGACAGCTATGGCTACACCTTC CASSVSLDSYGYTF
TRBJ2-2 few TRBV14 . TGTGCCAGCAGCCAGAGGCGGGGAAACGGGGAGCTGTTTTTT CASSQRRGNGELFF